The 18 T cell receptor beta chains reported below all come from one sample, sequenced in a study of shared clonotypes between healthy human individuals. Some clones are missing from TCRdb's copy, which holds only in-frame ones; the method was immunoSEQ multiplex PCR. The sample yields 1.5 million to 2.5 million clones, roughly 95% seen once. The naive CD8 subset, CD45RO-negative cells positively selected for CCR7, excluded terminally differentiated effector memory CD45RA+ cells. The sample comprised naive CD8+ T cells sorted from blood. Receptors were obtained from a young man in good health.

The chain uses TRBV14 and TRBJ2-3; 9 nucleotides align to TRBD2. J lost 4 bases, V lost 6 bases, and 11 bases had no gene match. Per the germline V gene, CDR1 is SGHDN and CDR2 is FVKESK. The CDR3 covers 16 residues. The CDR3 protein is CASRQTGTSSADTQYF. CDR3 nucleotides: TGTGCCAGCAGACAAACCGGGACTAGCAGCGCAGATACGCAGTATTTT.

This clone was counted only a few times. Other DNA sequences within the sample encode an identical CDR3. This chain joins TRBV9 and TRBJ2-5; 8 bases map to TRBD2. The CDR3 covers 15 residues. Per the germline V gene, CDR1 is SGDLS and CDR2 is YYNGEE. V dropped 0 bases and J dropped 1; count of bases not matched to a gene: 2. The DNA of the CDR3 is TGTGCCAGCAGCGTAGACGGGGGGGCCCAAGAGACCCAGTACTTC. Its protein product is CASSVDGGAQETQYF. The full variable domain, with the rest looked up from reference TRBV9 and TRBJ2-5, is DSGVTQTPKHLITATGQRVTLRCSPRSGDLSVYWYQQSLDQGLQFLIQYYNGEERAKGNILERFSAQQFPDLHSELNLSSLELGDSALYFCASSVDGGAQETQYFGPGTRLLVL.

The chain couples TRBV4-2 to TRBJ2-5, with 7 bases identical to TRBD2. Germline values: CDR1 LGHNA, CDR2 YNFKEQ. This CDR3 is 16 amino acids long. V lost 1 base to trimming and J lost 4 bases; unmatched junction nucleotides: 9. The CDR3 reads CASSQGRTGGPETQYF. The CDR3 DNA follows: TGTGCCAGCAGCCAAGGGCGGACGGGAGGCCCAGAGACCCAGTACTTC.

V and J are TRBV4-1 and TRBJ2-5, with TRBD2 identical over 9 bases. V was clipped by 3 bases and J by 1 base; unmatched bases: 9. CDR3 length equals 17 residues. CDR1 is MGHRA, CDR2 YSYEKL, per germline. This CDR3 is CASSQNSGGSPQETQYF. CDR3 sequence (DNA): TGCGCCAGCAGCCAGAATAGCGGGGGATCACCCCAAGAGACCCAGTACTTC.

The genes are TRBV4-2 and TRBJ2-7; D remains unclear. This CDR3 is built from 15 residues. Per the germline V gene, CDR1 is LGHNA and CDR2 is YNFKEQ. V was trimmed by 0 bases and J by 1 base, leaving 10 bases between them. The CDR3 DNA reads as TGTGCCAGCAGCCAAGAGTTGGCTCTTTCCTACGAGCAGTACTTC. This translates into CASSQELALSYEQYF.

CDR3 nucleotides: TGTGCCAGCAGCTTTGGGACTAGCACCTACGAGCAGTACTTC. It encodes CASSFGTSTYEQYF. This chain connects TRBV11-2 to TRBJ2-7, with TRBD2 matching 9 bases. CDR1 and CDR2 (germline): SGHAT, FQNNGV. This CDR3 comprises 14 residues. V lost 3 bases and J lost 2; bases outside the gene matches: 2.

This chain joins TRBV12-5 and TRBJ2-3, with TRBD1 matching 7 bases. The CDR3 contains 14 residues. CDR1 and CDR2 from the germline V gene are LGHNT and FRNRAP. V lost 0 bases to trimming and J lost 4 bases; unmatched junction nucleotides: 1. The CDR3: CASGLVTGADTQYF. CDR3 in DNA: TGTGCTAGTGGTTTGGTAACAGGGGCAGATACGCAGTATTTT.

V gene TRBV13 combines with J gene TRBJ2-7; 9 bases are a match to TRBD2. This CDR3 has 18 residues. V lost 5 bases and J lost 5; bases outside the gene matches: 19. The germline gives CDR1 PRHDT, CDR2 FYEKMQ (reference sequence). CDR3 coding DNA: TGTGCCAGCAGCGACACTAGCGGGTTAGAGGGGTTTGGGAACGAGCAGTACTTC. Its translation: CASSDTSGLEGFGNEQYF.

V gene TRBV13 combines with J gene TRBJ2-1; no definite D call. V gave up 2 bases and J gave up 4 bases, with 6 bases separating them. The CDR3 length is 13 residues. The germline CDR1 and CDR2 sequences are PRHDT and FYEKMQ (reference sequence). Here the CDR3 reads CASSLSQYNEQFF. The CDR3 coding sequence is TGTGCCAGCAGCTTATCACAATACAATGAGCAGTTCTTC.

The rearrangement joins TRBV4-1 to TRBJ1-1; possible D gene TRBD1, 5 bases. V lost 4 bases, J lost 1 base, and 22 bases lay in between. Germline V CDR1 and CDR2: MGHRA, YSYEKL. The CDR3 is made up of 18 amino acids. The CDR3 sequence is CASSPGPIGGAQNTEAFF. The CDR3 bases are TGCGCCAGCAGCCCAGGACCCATCGGAGGGGCCCAGAACACTGAAGCTTTCTTT.

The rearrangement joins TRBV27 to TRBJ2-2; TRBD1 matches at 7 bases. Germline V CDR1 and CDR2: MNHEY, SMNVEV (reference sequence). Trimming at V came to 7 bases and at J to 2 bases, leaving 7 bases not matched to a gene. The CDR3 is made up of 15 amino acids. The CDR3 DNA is TGTGCCAGCACCTTGGTAGGGGGCAACACCGGGGAGCTGTTTTTT. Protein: CASTLVGGNTGELFF.

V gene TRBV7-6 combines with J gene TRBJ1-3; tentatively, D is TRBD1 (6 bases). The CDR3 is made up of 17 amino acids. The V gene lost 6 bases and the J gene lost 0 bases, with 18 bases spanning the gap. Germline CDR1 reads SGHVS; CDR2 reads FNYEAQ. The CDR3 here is CASSVAVGASSGNTIYF. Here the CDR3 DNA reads TGTGCCAGCAGTGTAGCCGTGGGGGCTAGCTCTGGAAACACCATATATTTT.

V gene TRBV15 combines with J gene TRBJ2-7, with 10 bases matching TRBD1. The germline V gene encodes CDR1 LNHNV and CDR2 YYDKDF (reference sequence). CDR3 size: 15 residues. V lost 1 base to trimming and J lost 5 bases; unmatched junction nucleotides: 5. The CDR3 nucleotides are TGTGCCACCAGCAGAGGGGGACAGGGGAAAAACGAGCAGTACTTC. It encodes CATSRGGQGKNEQYF. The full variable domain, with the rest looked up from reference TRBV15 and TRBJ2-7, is DAMVIQNPRYQVTQFGKPVTLSCSQTLNHNVMYWYQQKSSQAPKLLFHYYDKDFNNEADTPDNFQSRRPNTSFCFLDIRSPGLGDTAMYLCATSRGGQGKNEQYFGPGTRLTVT.

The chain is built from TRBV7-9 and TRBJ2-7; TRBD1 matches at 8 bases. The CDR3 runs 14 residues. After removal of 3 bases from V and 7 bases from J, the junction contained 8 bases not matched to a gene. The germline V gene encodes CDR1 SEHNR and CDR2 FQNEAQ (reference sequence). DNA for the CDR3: TGTGCCAGCAGCTTTGGACAGGGCCCTTGGGAGCAGTACTTC. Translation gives CASSFGQGPWEQYF.

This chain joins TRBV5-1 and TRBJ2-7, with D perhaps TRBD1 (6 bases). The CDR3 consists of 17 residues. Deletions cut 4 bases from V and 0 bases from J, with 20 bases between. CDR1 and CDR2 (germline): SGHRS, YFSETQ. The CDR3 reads CASSGGGQLGPSYEQYF. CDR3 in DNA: TGCGCCAGCAGCGGCGGTGGACAGCTCGGACCCTCCTACGAGCAGTACTTC. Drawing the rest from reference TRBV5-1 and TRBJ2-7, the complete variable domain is KAGVTQTPRYLIKTRGQQVTLSCSPISGHRSVSWYQQTPGQGLQFLFEYFSETQRNKGNFPGRFSGRQFSNSRSEMNVSTLELGDSALYLCASSGGGQLGPSYEQYFGPGTRLTVT.

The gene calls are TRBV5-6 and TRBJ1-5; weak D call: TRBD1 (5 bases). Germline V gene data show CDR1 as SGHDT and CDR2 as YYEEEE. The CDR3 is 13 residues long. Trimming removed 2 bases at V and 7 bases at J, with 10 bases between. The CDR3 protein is CASSFQGAQPQHF. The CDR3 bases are TGTGCCAGCAGCTTTCAGGGCGCACAGCCCCAGCATTTT.

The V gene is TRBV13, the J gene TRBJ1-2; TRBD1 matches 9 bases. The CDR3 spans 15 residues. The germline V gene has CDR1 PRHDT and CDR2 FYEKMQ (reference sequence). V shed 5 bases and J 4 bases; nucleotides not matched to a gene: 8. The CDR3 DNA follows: TGTGCCAGCAGCGGTACAGGGGGCGCGACCTATGGCTACACCTTC. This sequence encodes CASSGTGGATYGYTF. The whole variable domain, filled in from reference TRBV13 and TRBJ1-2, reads AAGVIQSPRHLIKEKRETATLKCYPIPRHDTVYWYQQGPGQDPQFLISFYEKMQSDKGSIPDRFSAQQFSDYHSELNMSSLELGDSALYFCASSGTGGATYGYTFGSGTRLTVV.

The CDR3 DNA follows: TGCGCCAGCAGCTCGGAATGGACTAGCGTGTACAATGAGCAGTTCTTC. Translation gives CASSSEWTSVYNEQFF. V usage is TRBV4-1 and J usage is TRBJ2-1; TRBD2 matches 9 bases. The germline V gene has CDR1 MGHRA and CDR2 YSYEKL. V lost 5 bases and J lost 4; bases outside the gene matches: 9. The CDR3 spans 16 residues.